This TCR beta chain was obtained from a study of blood T cell repertoires in COVID-19. Turning to the study itself: COVID-19 samples, acute and convalescent, were from the United States, Italy and Spain. Sources were T cells, B-cell-depleted T cells, or PBMCs; the material itself was cDNA or gDNA.

Sequencing used immunoSEQ multiplex PCR; TCRdb keeps in-frame clones, though not all of them. The data show 250,000 to 350,000 clones, around nine tenths seen once. CDR3 length: 14 residues. The V end lost 0 bases, the J end lost 3 bases, and 9 bases lay between the germline ends. Germline CDR1 is MNHEY and CDR2 is SVGAGI. The clonotype was recovered from a woman aged 40 to 50 who had recovered from COVID-19. Sequencing input: peripheral blood. The chain combines TRBV6-5 with TRBJ2-7; possibly TRBD2 for D (6 bases). The CDR3 loop is CASSYSWRGYEQYF. The CDR3 bases are TGTGCCAGCAGTTACTCGTGGAGGGGCTACGAGCAGTACTTC.